Listed below are T cell receptor beta chains from one sample, sequenced in a study of T cell repertoires in ileal Crohn's disease. The method was immunoSEQ multiplex PCR; TCRdb's version includes in-frame clones alone and lacks a portion of them. The top ten hold 16% of the sample, which has about 6,400 clones, roughly 77% seen once. Sequencing input: ileal tissue. Receptor source: an adult with Crohn's disease. Both conserved end residues are part of each CDR3. The D gene is left open where the match is weak. Clone size appears in some rows only: once, few, many, or a class for an expanded clone.

j_call d_call clone_size v_call cdr3_nt cdr3_aa
TRBJ1-2 . . TRBV5-4 TGTGCCAGCAGCATTAGAAATAACTATGGCTACACCTTC CASSIRNNYGYTF
TRBJ2-7 . . TRBV14 TGTGCCAGCAGCCAAGAACAGGGCGGCGAGCAGTACTTC CASSQEQGGEQYF
TRBJ2-1 . . TRBV27 TGTGCCAGCAGTTTACGGGACTCTTCCTACAATGAGCAGTTCTTC CASSLRDSSYNEQFF
TRBJ2-5 . . TRBV27 TGTGCCAGCAGTTTAGACAGGAATCAAGAGACCCAGTACTTC CASSLDRNQETQYF
TRBJ2-1 TRBD2 few TRBV7-9 TGTGCCAGCAGCTTAGTGCGTAGCGGGAGCCCAACCTACAATGAGCAGTTCTTC CASSLVRSGSPTYNEQFF
TRBJ2-7 . . TRBV6-5 TGTGCCAGCAGTTACGGGGCGGGGGCCTCCTACGAGCAGTACTTC CASSYGAGASYEQYF
TRBJ2-7 . . TRBV14 TGTGCCAGCAGCTTTGGGAGCTACGAGCAGTACTTC CASSFGSYEQYF
TRBJ1-2 TRBD1 . TRBV6-5 TGTGCCAGCAGTTACGCGGGGACAGCTTATGGCTACACCTTC CASSYAGTAYGYTF
TRBJ1-1 TRBD1 once TRBV5-1 TGCGCCAGCAGGCTAGGGGACAGGGAGAACACTGAAGCTTTCTTT CASRLGDRENTEAFF
TRBJ2-2 . . TRBV4-1 TGCGCCAGCAGCCAACGACAGAACACCGGGGAGCTGTTTTTT CASSQRQNTGELFF
TRBJ1-4 . few TRBV11-2 TGTGCCAGCAGCTTAGATAGCCGGGCGGGGGGCGCAACTAATGAAAAACTGTTTTTT CASSLDSRAGGATNEKLFF
TRBJ1-5 . . TRBV28 TGTGCCAGCAGAACGGCCCCTGCAGGGGTTCAGCCCCAGCATTTT CASRTAPAGVQPQHF
TRBJ2-2 TRBD1 . TRBV4-3 TGCGCCAGCAGCCGTGGACAGGCTAACACCGGGGAGCTGTTTTTT CASSRGQANTGELFF
TRBJ2-1 TRBD1 . TRBV6-5 TGTGCCAGCAGTTACTCCACAGGGGAATCGGGCAATGAGCAGTTCTTC CASSYSTGESGNEQFF
TRBJ2-3 TRBD2 once TRBV28 TGTGCCAGCAGTCAGAGGTTAGCGGGAAGGGCTGATACGCAGTATTTT CASSQRLAGRADTQYF
TRBJ2-3 . . TRBV19 TGTGCCAGTAGTATGAGCAGGGGAGCAGATACGCAGTATTTT CASSMSRGADTQYF
TRBJ2-7 TRBD1 . TRBV5-4 TGTGCCAGCAGCTTGGCCAGGGGGACAGTCTACGAGCAGTACTTC CASSLARGTVYEQYF
TRBJ2-1 TRBD2 . TRBV28 TGTGCCAGCAGTTCTATAGCGGGAGAGGGAAATGAGCAGTTCTTC CASSSIAGEGNEQFF
TRBJ2-1 TRBD2 . TRBV9 TGTGCCAGCAGCATCCTTGGTAGCGGGAGTGTCGGTGAGCAGTTCTTC CASSILGSGSVGEQFF
TRBJ1-1 . . TRBV21-1 TGTGCCAGCAGCACCGAACAGGGGCACATGAACACTGAAGCTTTCTTT CASSTEQGHMNTEAFF
TRBJ2-7 TRBD1 . TRBV5-1 TGCGCCAGCAGCGCATCAGGGGGCGCCTACGAGCAGTACTTC CASSASGGAYEQYF
TRBJ2-4 . . TRBV4-3 TGCGCCAGCAGCCAAGGGATTGGAGTAGCCAAAAACATTCAGTACTTC CASSQGIGVAKNIQYF
TRBJ2-1 . . TRBV6-4 TGTGCCAGCAGTCCCCACCGGAGCGGTCGCTCCTACAATGAGCAGTTCTTC CASSPHRSGRSYNEQFF
TRBJ2-1 . medium-sized TRBV2 TGTGCCAGCAGTGTCGTAGCGGTTTACTCCTACAATGAGCAGTTCTTC CASSVVAVYSYNEQFF
TRBJ2-7 . once TRBV2 TGTGCCAGCAGACTCGGGGAGCAGTACTTC CASRLGEQYF
TRBJ2-7 . . TRBV5-1 TGCGCCAGCAGCTCAGTGTCGGGAGAGTTAAAGTGGTCACGGGAGCAGTACTTC CASSSVSGELKWSREQYF
TRBJ2-5 TRBD1 . TRBV19 TGTGCCAGTAGTAAGGGGGCGGTTCAAGAGACCCAGTACTTC CASSKGAVQETQYF
TRBJ1-4 . . TRBV7-2 TGTGCCAGCAGTAAGAGATTTGACGGAGGTGAACTGTTTTTT CASSKRFDGGELFF
TRBJ2-7 TRBD2 . TRBV28 TGTGCCAGCAGTCCAATTGGGGGACAGGGGACTAGCGGGAGGACCTACGAGCAGTACTTC CASSPIGGQGTSGRTYEQYF
TRBJ2-7 . . TRBV2 TGTGCCATCTGGGGAAGAGGGGGCTACGAGCAGTACTTC CAIWGRGGYEQYF
TRBJ2-3 . . TRBV7-3 TGTGCCAGCAGCCGCCTAGTTTCAGATACGCAGTATTTT CASSRLVSDTQYF
TRBJ1-1 . . TRBV10-3 TGTGCCATCAGGGGGGGGGATGGAGCCACTGAAGCTTTCTTT CAIRGGDGATEAFF
TRBJ2-1 TRBD2 . TRBV7-2 TGTGCCAGCAGCACGGGACTACGCGATAGGCAGTTCTTC CASSTGLRDRQFF
TRBJ1-1 TRBD1 few TRBV30 TGTGCCTGGAGGTTCGACAGGGCGAGAAGCGAGGCTTTCTTT CAWRFDRARSEAFF
TRBJ2-1 . . TRBV5-4 TGTGCCAGCAGCTTGGGACAGGATAAAGTGCGGCAGTTCTTC CASSLGQDKVRQFF
TRBJ1-1 . . TRBV18 TGTGCCAGCTCACCCAACCGGGACACTGAAGCTTTCTTT CASSPNRDTEAFF
TRBJ2-1 . . TRBV18 TGTGCCAGCTCAATGGGTGCTGGGAGTGAGCAGTTCTTC CASSMGAGSEQFF
TRBJ2-7 . . TRBV10-3 TGTGCCATCAGTGAGTCGGGCCGGGACTCTACCTACGAGCAGTACTTC CAISESGRDSTYEQYF
TRBJ2-3 . few TRBV5-1 TGCGCCAGCAGCTTGGCCCAGGAAGCAGATACGCAGTATTTT CASSLAQEADTQYF
TRBJ2-7 . . TRBV7-9 TGTGCCAGCAGTACCCCCTCAGGGGCCGTATCCTACGAGCAGTACTTC CASSTPSGAVSYEQYF
TRBJ2-7 . few TRBV30 TGTGCCTGGAATCTGTACCCGGGGTACGAGCAGTACTTC CAWNLYPGYEQYF
TRBJ1-1 . . TRBV28 TGTGCCAGCAGTTTATTAGTCCGGGAAGAAACTTTCTTT CASSLLVREETFF
TRBJ2-3 . once TRBV5-1 TGCGCCAGCTCCGGGTCGACCTTCGTGGATACGCAGTATTTT CASSGSTFVDTQYF
TRBJ2-5 . . TRBV23-1 TGCGCCAGCAGTCGGAACGGAGGGAGGATCGGAAAAGAGACCCAGTACTTC CASSRNGGRIGKETQYF
TRBJ1-1 . . TRBV4-3 TGCGCCAGCAGCCCTGGTATCGGGGCTGAAGCTTTCTTT CASSPGIGAEAFF
TRBJ1-1 . . TRBV19 TGTGCCAGTAGTAGAACCAGGGACACTGAAGCTTTCTTT CASSRTRDTEAFF
TRBJ1-2 TRBD1 once TRBV18 TGTGCCAGCTCACCACGGATGAGGGACAGGGGCGGCTATGGCTACACCTTC CASSPRMRDRGGYGYTF
TRBJ2-2 . . TRBV6-1 TGTGCCAGCAGTGAAACAGACCTGAACACCGGGGAGCTGTTTTTT CASSETDLNTGELFF
TRBJ1-1 TRBD1 . TRBV2 TGTGCCAGCAGTGAAACCCGACAGGGGGGTCGGAACACTGAAGCTTTCTTT CASSETRQGGRNTEAFF
TRBJ2-7 TRBD2 . TRBV19 TGTGCCAGTAGTATAGATCCCCCTCCCCGAGGCCCGGGTACTAGCGGGAGCTCCTACGAGCAGTACTTC CASSIDPPPRGPGTSGSSYEQYF
TRBJ2-7 TRBD1 . TRBV19 TGTGCCAGTAGTATGGGACAGTACCTCTCCTACGAGCAGTACTTC CASSMGQYLSYEQYF
TRBJ2-3 TRBD2 . TRBV28 TGTGCCACCAGATCAAAACTAGCGGAATTTAGCACAGATACGCAGTATTTT CATRSKLAEFSTDTQYF